What follows describes a single TCR beta chain. These data belong to a study of blood T cell repertoires in COVID-19. In the study's own analysis: For nucleated cells, counts were estimated from reference gene primer amplification. Assay: immunoSEQ multiplex PCR; the TCRdb copy retains only in-frame clones and omits some. That table furnishes V, J and clone size, whereas the DNA furnished D and trimming. The sample lists 250,000 to 350,000 clones; less than 85% were seen once. This CDR3 spans 13 amino acids. Germline trimming cut 4 bases from V and 5 bases from J; bases unmatched to any gene: 5. Germline CDR1 and CDR2: SGHTS and YDEGEE.

The sequence derives from a human donor with COVID-19, enrolled during active disease. The donor label of this sample is uncertain. The specimen was peripheral blood. The V gene is TRBV5-8, the J gene TRBJ1-1; TRBD1 matches 7 bases. For the CDR3, the DNA is TGTGCCAGCAGCGCCATACAGGGGACTGAAGCTTTCTTT. Amino acid sequence: CASSAIQGTEAFF. Full variable domain (remainder filled in from reference TRBV5-8 and TRBJ1-1): EAGVTQSPTHLIKTRGQQATLRCSPISGHTSVYWYQQALGLGLQFLLWYDEGEERNRGNFPPRFSGRQFPNYSSELNVNALELEDSALYLCASSAIQGTEAFFGQGTRLTVV.